This entry describes one T cell receptor beta chain. Its antigen is currently unknown. This record belongs to a study of cytomegalovirus exposure and HLA in healthy donors. For the study at large: Some 90 million unique TCRs from HLA-typed donors were held in an early data release.

Study results and limitations: Confirmation was obtained in vitro that a few CMV-associated chains are specific for CMV antigens.

Trimming took 7 bases from V and 5 from J; bases not matched to a gene: 7. This CDR3 region has 14 residues. CDR1 is SGHTA and CDR2 is FQGNSA in the germline V gene. 60 Vbeta and 13 Jbeta primers were used in PCR. TCRdb's copy holds only in-frame clones and misses some; the assay was immunoSEQ multiplex PCR. The profile covers 150,000 or so clones, with 70% to 85% appearing a single time and around 2.3% taken by the ten largest. The receptor was derived from a man aged 25-45 years in good health and CMV-seronegative. The gene calls are TRBV7-2 and TRBJ1-4, with 7 positions matching TRBD1. The sample comprised PBMCs. This chain's CDR3 is CASTKDRWNEKLFF. The CDR3 DNA reads as TGTGCCAGCACCAAGGACAGGTGGAATGAAAAACTGTTTTTT. Together with reference TRBV7-2 and TRBJ1-4, the CDR3 gives the full variable domain: GAGVSQSPSNKVTEKGKDVELRCDPISGHTALYWYRQSLGQGLEFLIYFQGNSAPDKSGLPSDRFSAERTGGSVSTLTIQRTQQEDSAVYLCASTKDRWNEKLFFGSGTQLSVL.